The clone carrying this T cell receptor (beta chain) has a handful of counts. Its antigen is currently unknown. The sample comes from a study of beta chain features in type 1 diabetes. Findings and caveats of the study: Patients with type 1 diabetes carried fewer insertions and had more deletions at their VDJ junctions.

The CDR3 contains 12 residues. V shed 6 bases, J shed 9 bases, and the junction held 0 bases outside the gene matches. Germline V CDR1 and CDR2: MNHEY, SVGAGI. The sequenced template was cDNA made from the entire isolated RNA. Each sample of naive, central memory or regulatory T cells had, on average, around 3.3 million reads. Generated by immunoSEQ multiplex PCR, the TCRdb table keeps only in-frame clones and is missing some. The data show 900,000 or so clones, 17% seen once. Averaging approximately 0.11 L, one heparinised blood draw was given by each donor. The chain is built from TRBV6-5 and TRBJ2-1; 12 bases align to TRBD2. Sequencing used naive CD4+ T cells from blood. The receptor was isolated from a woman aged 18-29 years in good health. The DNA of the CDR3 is TGTGCCAGCAGACTAGCGGGAGGTGAGCAGTTCTTC. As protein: CASRLAGGEQFF.